The clone carrying this T cell receptor (beta chain) was counted only a few times. As yet, its antigen is unknown. This sample was taken from a study of T cell clones after liver transplantation. Study-wide results and limits: In 5 of 8 subjects, circulating graft-donor-reactive CD4 TCRbeta sequences fell significantly after transplant. Graft donor-reactive T cells possibly entered the graft instead of undergoing deletion. In a couple of subjects, few donor cells limited the measurable donor-reactive repertoire. These preliminary findings come from unstandardized post-transplant sampling times.

CDR1 is SGHTA and CDR2 is FQGNSA in the germline V gene. V was cut by 1 base and J by 6 bases, with 10 bases left in between. The CDR3 extends over 14 amino acids. The table came from immunoSEQ multiplex PCR; TCRdb's copy has only in-frame clones and leaves some out. The table includes 70,000 or so clones, under 95% detected once. This sequence joins TRBV7-2 and TRBJ1-3; D remains ambiguous. This sequence was found in a human donor who received a liver transplant. The sample was CD4+ T cells from blood, taken before liver transplant. This chain's CDR3 is CASSLVDGSNTIYF. The CDR3 nucleotides are TGTGCCAGCAGCTTAGTCGATGGTTCAAACACCATATATTTT.